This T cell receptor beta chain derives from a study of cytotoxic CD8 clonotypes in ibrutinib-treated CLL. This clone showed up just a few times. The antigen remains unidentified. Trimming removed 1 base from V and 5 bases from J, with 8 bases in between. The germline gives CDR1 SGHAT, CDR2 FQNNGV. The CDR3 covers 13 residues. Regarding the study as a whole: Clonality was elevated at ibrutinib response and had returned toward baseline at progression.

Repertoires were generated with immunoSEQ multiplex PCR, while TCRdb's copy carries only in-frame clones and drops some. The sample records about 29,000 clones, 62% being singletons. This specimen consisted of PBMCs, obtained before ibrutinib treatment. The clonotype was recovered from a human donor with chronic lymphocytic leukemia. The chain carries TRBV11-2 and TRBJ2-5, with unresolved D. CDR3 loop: CASSLGGWETQYF. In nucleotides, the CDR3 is TGTGCCAGCAGCTTAGGGGGATGGGAGACCCAGTACTTC.